Shown below are 13 T cell receptor beta chains from a single sample sequenced in a study of T cell responses to AZD1222 COVID-19 vaccine. Assay used: immunoSEQ multiplex PCR; TCRdb lists only in-frame clones, some missing. The sample holds some 150,000 clones, approximately 86% seen once. Source: peripheral blood, taken 28 days after the second AZD1222 dose. Receptors were obtained from an adult who received the AZD1222 COVID-19 vaccine.

The gene calls are TRBV19 and TRBJ2-3; no firm D call. Trimming took off 3 bases at V and 4 bases at J, with 8 bases between the two ends. CDR3 length: 13 amino acids. CDR1 LNHDA and CDR2 SQIVND come from the germline V gene (reference sequence). CDR3 in amino acids: CASSIVGSDTQYF. CDR3 nucleotides: TGTGCCAGTAGTATCGTAGGATCAGATACGCAGTATTTT.

The genes are TRBV27 and TRBJ1-5, with 9 bases identical to TRBD1. The CDR3 has 18 amino acids. V trimming: 3 bases; J trimming: 0 bases; junction bases outside the gene matches: 9. Germline V gene lookup returns CDR1 MNHEY and CDR2 SMNVEV (reference sequence). CDR3 sequence (DNA): TGTGCCAGCAGTTTCGGGGTGGGACAGGGTTATAGCAATCAGCCCCAGCATTTT. Its protein is CASSFGVGQGYSNQPQHF.

The chain links TRBV5-1 to TRBJ2-7; no definite D call. The CDR3 extends over 12 amino acids. CDR1 and CDR2 (germline): SGHRS, YFSETQ. V lost 2 bases and J 7 bases, leaving 10 bases between the germline ends. The CDR3 DNA is TGCGCCAGCAGCTTCGAACGGTTTGAGCAGTACTTC. Protein product: CASSFERFEQYF.

This clone was detected once. The chain combines TRBV30 with TRBJ1-2; TRBD1 aligns across 7 bases. Germline loops: CDR1 GTSNPN, CDR2 SVGIG (reference sequence). With V trimmed by 5 bases and J by 4 bases, 7 bases remained unmatched. This CDR3 spans 13 amino acids. The CDR3 nucleotides are TGTGCCTGGGCCAGACAGGGCGGCTATGGCTACACCTTC. Its translation is CAWARQGGYGYTF. The variable domain in full, with the rest retrieved from reference TRBV30 and TRBJ1-2, is SQTIHQWPATLVQPVGSPLSLECTVEGTSNPNLYWYRQAAGRGLQLLFYSVGIGQISSEVPQNLSASRPQDRQFILSSKKLLLSDSGFYLCAWARQGGYGYTFGSGTRLTVV.

This chain uses TRBV10-3 with TRBJ1-1, with D perhaps TRBD1 (6 bases). The CDR3 sequence is 15 residues long. Germline V gene lookup returns CDR1 ENHRY and CDR2 SYGVKD. Trimming cost V 0 bases and J 1 base, with 9 bases left between them. CDR3: CAISESGGQNTEAFF. The CDR3 DNA is TGTGCCATCAGTGAGTCCGGGGGGCAGAACACTGAAGCTTTCTTT.

The chain links TRBV5-6 to TRBJ2-1; D call uncertain. Trimming cost V 5 bases and J 4 bases, with 10 bases left between them. The CDR3 runs to 13 residues. CDR1 and CDR2 from the germline V gene are SGHDT and YYEEEE. The CDR3 sequence is CASRGPAYNEQFF. The CDR3 bases are TGTGCCAGCAGAGGGCCCGCTTACAATGAGCAGTTCTTC. Full variable domain (missing parts from reference TRBV5-6 and TRBJ2-1): DAGVTQSPTHLIKTRGQQVTLRCSPKSGHDTVSWYQQALGQGPQFIFQYYEEEERQRGNFPDRFSGHQFPNYSSELNVNALLLGDSALYLCASRGPAYNEQFFGPGTRLTVL.

The chain links TRBV11-2 to TRBJ2-7, with TRBD1 as a possible D gene (6 bases). Germline CDR1 and CDR2: SGHAT and FQNNGV. There are 16 residues in the CDR3. Trimming pared 1 base from V and 1 base from J, leaving 14 bases between. CDR3: CASSLGRGRGSYEQYF. The CDR3 DNA is TGTGCCAGCAGCTTAGGCCGGGGCAGGGGTTCCTACGAGCAGTACTTC.

This sequence joins TRBV7-9 and TRBJ1-1; no firm D call. The CDR3 contains 12 residues. V was trimmed by 2 bases and J by 12 bases, leaving 13 bases between them. Germline V gene data show CDR1 as SEHNR and CDR2 as FQNEAQ (reference sequence). In DNA, the CDR3 is TGTGCCAGCAGCTTAATCGATCAGGAATCTTTCTTT. It specifies CASSLIDQESFF.

The chain couples TRBV6-5 to TRBJ2-3; D is unclear. The CDR3 length is 11 residues. Germline CDR1 reads MNHEY; CDR2 reads SVGAGI. The V and J ends lost 9 bases and 4 bases respectively, with 8 bases between them. CDR3 protein: CASDQADTQYF. The CDR3 nucleotides read TGTGCCAGTGACCAGGCAGATACGCAGTATTTT.

The V call is TRBV5-1, the J call TRBJ2-5; 9 bases fit TRBD1. Germline-derived CDR1 and CDR2 are SGHRS and YFSETQ. Trimming took 4 bases from V and 5 from J; bases not matched to a gene: 3. The CDR3 length is 13 residues. The CDR3 DNA reads TGCGCCAGCAGCCCGACAGGGGGGGAGACCCAGTACTTC. Translation gives CASSPTGGETQYF.

The gene calls are TRBV5-4 and TRBJ2-3, with 10 bases aligning to TRBD2. The CDR3 extends over 15 amino acids. Losses at the gene ends were 2 bases for V and 6 bases for J; bases not matched to a gene: 6. In germline, CDR1 is SGHNT, CDR2 YYREEE (reference sequence). CDR3 sequence reads: CASSFPSGGGDTQYF. The DNA of the CDR3 is TGTGCCAGCAGCTTTCCTAGCGGGGGCGGGGATACGCAGTATTTT. Using reference TRBV5-4 and TRBJ2-3 for the parts outside the CDR3, the full variable domain is ETGVTQSPTHLIKTRGQQVTLRCSSQSGHNTVSWYQQALGQGPQFIFQYYREEENGRGNFPPRFSGLQFPNYSSELNVNALELDDSALYLCASSFPSGGGDTQYFGPGTRLTVL.

The rearrangement links TRBV25-1 to TRBJ2-2, with TRBD2 as a possible D gene (6 bases). Germline V lookup: CDR1 MGHDK, CDR2 SYGVNS. The length of the CDR3 is 13 residues. Trimming took off 6 bases at V and 6 bases at J, with 11 bases between the two ends. The CDR3 protein is CASRGRGAGELFF. The CDR3 DNA is TGTGCCAGCAGGGGGCGGGGAGCCGGGGAGCTGTTTTTT.

The chain recombines TRBV30 with TRBJ1-5; D is unclear. CDR1 is GTSNPN and CDR2 is SVGIG in the germline V gene (reference sequence). Trimming took 1 base from V and 6 from J, leaving 10 bases between them. This CDR3 has 13 amino acids. The CDR3 sequence: CAWSGGGAQPQHF. The DNA for the CDR3 is TGTGCCTGGAGTGGTGGTGGTGCTCAGCCCCAGCATTTT. The variable domain in full, completed from reference TRBV30 and TRBJ1-5, reads SQTIHQWPATLVQPVGSPLSLECTVEGTSNPNLYWYRQAAGRGLQLLFYSVGIGQISSEVPQNLSASRPQDRQFILSSKKLLLSDSGFYLCAWSGGGAQPQHFGDGTRLSIL.